The TCR beta chain under discussion was sequenced for a study of neurological immune-mediated disorders. Every sequencing run produced over 180 million TCR-beta sequences, and the sequences from any one run covered 15-18 subjects. TCRdb reprocessed the 5' RACE reads via MiXCR and lists one record per CDR3 protein. The sample shows over 45,000 distinct CDR3 sequences, approximately 5.8% of them seen only once. The study's findings and limits: When the repertoires were sorted by phylogenetic grouping, those of 18 of 34 multiple sclerosis patients ended up in one related-CDR3 cluster, a possible signature. Subjects shared no identical expanded-clone CDR3 amino acid sequences, suggesting private TCR-beta repertoires in all groups.

This clonotype was recorded many times. Its antigen is unknown. Material: CD4+ T cells from blood. The clonotype comes from a woman aged 18-29 years with multiple sclerosis.

The CDR3 sequence: CAAGDRGTNTGELFF. For the CDR3, the DNA is TGTGCCGCCGGGGACAGGGGTACGAACACCGGGGAGCTGTTTTTT. V is TRBV11-3 and J is TRBJ2-2; 10 bases are shared with TRBD1. The germline V gene encodes CDR1 SGHNT and CDR2 YENEEA. With 11 bases clipped from V and 0 bases from J, the junction kept 6 bases outside the gene matches. There are 15 residues in the CDR3.